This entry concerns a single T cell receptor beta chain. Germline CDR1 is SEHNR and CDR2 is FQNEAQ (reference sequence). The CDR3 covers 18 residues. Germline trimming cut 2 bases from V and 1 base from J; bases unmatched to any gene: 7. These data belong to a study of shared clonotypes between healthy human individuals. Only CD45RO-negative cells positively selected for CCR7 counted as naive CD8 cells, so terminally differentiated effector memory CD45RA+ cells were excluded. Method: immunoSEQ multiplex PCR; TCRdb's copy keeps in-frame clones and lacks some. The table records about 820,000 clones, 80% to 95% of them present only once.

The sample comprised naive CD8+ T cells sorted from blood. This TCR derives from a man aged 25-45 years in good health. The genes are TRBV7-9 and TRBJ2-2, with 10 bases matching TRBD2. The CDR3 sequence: CASSLTDWTSGNTGELFF. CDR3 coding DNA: TGTGCCAGCAGCTTAACCGACTGGACTAGCGGGAACACCGGGGAGCTGTTTTTT.